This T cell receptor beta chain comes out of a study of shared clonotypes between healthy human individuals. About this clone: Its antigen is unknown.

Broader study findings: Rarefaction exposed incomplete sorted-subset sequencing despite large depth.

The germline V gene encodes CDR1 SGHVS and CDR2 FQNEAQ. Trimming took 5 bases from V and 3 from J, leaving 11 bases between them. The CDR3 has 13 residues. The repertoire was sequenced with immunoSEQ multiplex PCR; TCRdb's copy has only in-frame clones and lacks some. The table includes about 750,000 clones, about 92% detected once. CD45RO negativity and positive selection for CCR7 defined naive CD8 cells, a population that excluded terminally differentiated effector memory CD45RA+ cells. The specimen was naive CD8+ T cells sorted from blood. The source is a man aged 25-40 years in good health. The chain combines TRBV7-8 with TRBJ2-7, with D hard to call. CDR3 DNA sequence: TGTGCCAGCAGCCAAAACTGGAACTACGAGCAGTACTTC. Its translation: CASSQNWNYEQYF.